The clone carrying this T cell receptor beta chain was found once. No antigen is known for it. This specimen belongs to a study of OX40 agonist ivuxolimab in advanced cancers. At the level of the study: Earlier anti-PD-1, anti-PD-L1 or anti-CTLA-4 therapy was permitted; 30% to 50% had received some.

Libraries were prepared by immunoSEQ multiplex PCR; TCRdb keeps only in-frame clonotypes and omits some of them. The data hold around 40,000 clones, with 75% to 85% observed a single time. Study results and limitations: At 0.1 to 3.0 mg/kg and by week 6, clonal expansion occurred in CD4+ and CD8+ blood T cells.

This clonotype was sampled from an adult with an advanced solid tumor such as melanoma, head and neck, liver or kidney cancer. The input for sequencing was CD4+ or CD8+ T cells sorted from blood, taken in a trial of the OX40 agonist ivuxolimab.

The CDR3 sequence: CASSGVPGHQETQYF. In DNA, the CDR3 is TGTGCCAGCAGTGGGGTCCCCGGGCACCAAGAGACCCAGTACTTC. The chain is built from TRBV6-1 and TRBJ2-5; D remains ambiguous. CDR3 length equals 15 residues. V lost 4 bases and J lost 0, with 12 bases in between. Germline-derived CDR1 and CDR2 are MNHNS and SASEGT.